This entry features one T cell receptor (beta chain) sequence. How the authors handled the data: Reference gene primer amplification in the assay estimated nucleated cell counts. This table comes from immunoSEQ multiplex PCR, and its TCRdb copy is limited to in-frame clones, with some not included. V, J and clone size derive from that table, while D and trimming were established from the DNA sequence. The data contain about 90,000 clones, over 80% of them singletons. This entry is derived from a study of blood T cell repertoires in COVID-19. The wider study: The United States, Italy and Spain provided the acute and convalescent COVID-19 samples.

Trimming removed 2 bases at V and 3 bases at J, with 5 bases between. Germline V CDR1 and CDR2: MNHEY, SVGAGI. This CDR3 has 13 amino acids. The sequence was obtained from an older woman with active COVID-19. The V and J genes are TRBV6-5 and TRBJ1-3; tentative D call: TRBD1 (5 bases). What was sequenced was peripheral blood. Here the CDR3 reads CASSYRGGNTIYF. The CDR3 DNA reads TGTGCCAGCAGTTACAGGGGTGGAAACACCATATATTTT.